One and the same sample provided the 30 T cell receptor beta chains below, sequenced in a study of T-cell reconstitution after alpha-beta-depleted transplantation in children. Unique molecular identifiers were used to barcode this TCRbeta library. TCRdb analysed the PCR reads with MiXCR anew, one entry per CDR3 protein. The table records about 900,000 distinct CDR3 sequences, 25% to 30% of them present only once. Source: PBMCs, mostly from graft donor cells, taken 360 days after TCRalphabeta/CD19-depleted stem cell transplant. Source of these receptors: a boy in the first two years of life who had a stem cell transplant for SCID, so the T cells may come from the graft donor.

This clonotype has just a few counts. This CDR3 reads CASSGFHQGAVGNEQFF. In DNA form, the CDR3 reads TGTGCCAGCAGCGGTTTCCACCAGGGTGCCGTGGGGAATGAGCAGTTCTTC. The chain has TRBV9 and TRBJ2-1; TRBD1 might be the D (5 bases). V was clipped by 3 bases and J by 7 bases, with 23 bases between them. Germline-derived CDR1 and CDR2 are SGDLS and YYNGEE. This CDR3 contains 17 residues.

The chain employs TRBV10-3 and TRBJ2-3; TRBD2 matches at 9 bases. Germline lookup yields CDR1 ENHRY and CDR2 SYGVKD. Trimming at V came to 6 bases and at J to 2 bases, leaving 6 bases not matched to a gene. This CDR3 contains 15 residues. CDR3 nucleotides: TGTGCCATCAGGCTAGCGGGACCTCCCACAGATACGCAGTATTTT. It specifies CAIRLAGPPTDTQYF.

The chain employs TRBV25-1 and TRBJ2-3, with no clear D. Trimming took off 5 bases at V and 2 bases at J, with 14 bases between the two ends. The CDR3 consists of 15 residues. The germline V gene encodes CDR1 MGHDK and CDR2 SYGVNS. In DNA form, the CDR3 reads TGTGCCAGCAGTCCCTTCTCAACAGCCACAGATACGCAGTATTTT. Amino acid sequence: CASSPFSTATDTQYF. Supplemented by reference TRBV25-1 and TRBJ2-3, the full variable domain reads EADIYQTPRYLVIGTGKKITLECSQTMGHDKMYWYQQDPGMELHLIHYSYGVNSTEKGDLSSESTVSRIRTEHFPLTLESARPSHTSQYLCASSPFSTATDTQYFGPGTRLTVL.

The chain uses TRBV5-1 and TRBJ2-5, with 9 bases matching TRBD1. The J segment lost 4 bases and the V segment lost 3 bases, leaving 13 bases of the junction unmatched. Germline loops: CDR1 SGHRS, CDR2 YFSETQ. The CDR3 is made up of 17 amino acids. This chain's CDR3 is CASSYSGTGFRSETQYF. CDR3 bases: TGCGCCAGCAGCTATTCCGGGACAGGGTTCAGGTCAGAGACCCAGTACTTC. Drawing the rest from reference TRBV5-1 and TRBJ2-5, the complete variable domain is KAGVTQTPRYLIKTRGQQVTLSCSPISGHRSVSWYQQTPGQGLQFLFEYFSETQRNKGNFPGRFSGRQFSNSRSEMNVSTLELGDSALYLCASSYSGTGFRSETQYFGPGTRLLVL.

This chain connects TRBV28 to TRBJ1-2; D is uncertain. CDR3 length: 13 amino acids. Germline assignment: CDR1 MDHEN and CDR2 SYDVKM. Trimming stripped 3 bases from V and 1 base from J, with 6 bases between. CDR3 loop: CASSFEVNYGYTF. DNA of the CDR3: TGTGCCAGCAGTTTCGAAGTTAACTATGGCTACACCTTC.

This rearrangement joins TRBV20-1 to TRBJ2-7; 8 bases map to TRBD1. V dropped 0 bases and J dropped 5; count of bases not matched to a gene: 9. The CDR3 sequence is 15 residues long. CDR1 and CDR2 from the germline V gene are DFQATT and SNEGSKA (reference sequence). Here the CDR3 reads CSARDIRGLSDEQYF. The CDR3 region has the DNA TGCAGTGCTAGAGATATCAGGGGGCTGAGCGACGAGCAGTACTTC.

This clonotype was counted a few times. The chain is built from TRBV4-1 and TRBJ2-5; D unresolved. The V gene lost 0 bases and the J gene lost 2 bases, with 10 bases spanning the gap. Germline CDR1 is MGHRA and CDR2 is YSYEKL. The CDR3 runs to 15 residues. The CDR3, as DNA: TGCGCCAGCAGCCAAGATCCAGGAAAACAAGAGACCCAGTACTTC. Translating gives CASSQDPGKQETQYF.

The chain carries TRBV20-1 and TRBJ2-5; TRBD1 agrees at 8 bases. CDR3 length: 13 residues. Germline assignment: CDR1 DFQATT and CDR2 SNEGSKA (reference sequence). Trimming removed 7 bases from V and 7 bases from J; junction bases left unmatched: 11. The DNA of the CDR3 is TGCAGTGGGGGACAGGCGATTAAAGCGACCCAGTACTTC. It translates to CSGGQAIKATQYF.

The chain combines TRBV7-6 with TRBJ2-5; a weak D match, TRBD1 (7 bases). V gave up 5 bases and J gave up 2 bases, with 15 bases separating them. CDR1 is SGHVS, CDR2 FNYEAQ, per germline. CDR3 size: 15 residues. The CDR3 DNA reads TGTGCCAGCAGCCCCCAGACAGGGAGGCAAGAGACCCAGTACTTC. It encodes CASSPQTGRQETQYF. The variable domain in full, completed from reference TRBV7-6 and TRBJ2-5, reads GAGVSQSPRYKVTKRGQDVALRCDPISGHVSLYWYRQALGQGPEFLTYFNYEAQQDKSGLPNDRFSAERPEGSISTLTIQRTEQRDSAMYRCASSPQTGRQETQYFGPGTRLLVL.

This clonotype was counted a few times. The rearrangement joins TRBV11-1 to TRBJ2-1; the D gene is possibly TRBD2 (7 bases). From germline, CDR1 is SGHAT and CDR2 FQDESV (reference sequence). This CDR3 has 19 residues. With 5 bases removed from V and 6 bases from J, the gap between germline ends came to 29 bases. This chain's CDR3 is CASSQMFPNGGPKGNEQFF. CDR3 nucleotides: TGTGCCAGCAGCCAGATGTTCCCTAACGGGGGGCCAAAAGGCAATGAGCAGTTCTTC.

V gene TRBV7-8 combines with J gene TRBJ2-7, with 10 bases fitting TRBD1. CDR3 size: 14 residues. V trimming: 5 bases; J trimming: 5 bases; junction bases outside the gene matches: 6. Germline CDR1 is SGHVS and CDR2 is FQNEAQ. The CDR3 protein is CASSNRDRGHEQYF. For the CDR3, the DNA is TGTGCCAGCAGCAACCGGGACAGGGGCCACGAGCAGTACTTC.

Only a few counts were recorded for this clonotype. V and J are TRBV6-1 and TRBJ2-1; TRBD2 is a possible D gene (6 bases). Trimming removed 6 bases at V and 2 bases at J, with 11 bases between. Germline CDR1 is MNHNS and CDR2 is SASEGT. CDR3 size: 14 residues. The CDR3 coding sequence is TGTGCCAGCAGGCTAGCGAATCCCTACAATGAGCAGTTCTTC. Translated: CASRLANPYNEQFF.

The chain has TRBV20-1 and TRBJ2-3; no clear D. CDR1 is DFQATT, CDR2 SNEGSKA, per germline (reference sequence). This CDR3 contains 14 residues. V lost 3 bases to trimming and J lost 1 base, with 11 bases between them. The CDR3 sequence is CSARRVPRTDTQYF. CDR3 in DNA: TGCAGTGCTAGGCGCGTCCCCCGCACAGATACGCAGTATTTT.

The rearrangement links TRBV28 to TRBJ2-5; weak D call: TRBD2 (6 bases). The ends were cut back, 2 bases at V and 2 bases at J, with 12 bases in the middle. The CDR3 has 15 residues. From germline, CDR1 is MDHEN and CDR2 SYDVKM. CDR3 sequence reads: CASSLGGKGQETQYF. CDR3 nucleotides: TGTGCCAGCAGTTTAGGGGGGAAAGGGCAAGAGACCCAGTACTTC. Variable domain in full (rest from reference TRBV28 and TRBJ2-5): DVKVTQSSRYLVKRTGEKVFLECVQDMDHENMFWYRQDPGLGLRLIYFSYDVKMKEKGDIPEGYSVSREKKERFSLILESASTNQTSMYLCASSLGGKGQETQYFGPGTRLLVL.

This sequence joins TRBV20-1 and TRBJ2-5; the D gene is possibly TRBD2 (5 bases). The CDR3 is 12 amino acids. Deletions cut 6 bases from V and 2 bases from J, with 10 bases between. Germline V lookup: CDR1 DFQATT, CDR2 SNEGSKA (reference sequence). The CDR3, as DNA: TGCAGTGCCACGGACTTTCAAGAGACCCAGTACTTC. Translating it yields CSATDFQETQYF.

The CDR3 spells CASSFEVSGNTIYF. The CDR3 DNA reads as TGTGCCAGCAGCTTTGAGGTGTCTGGAAACACCATATATTTT. The V gene is TRBV9, the J gene TRBJ1-3; no firm D call. CDR3 length: 14 residues. The V end was cut by 4 bases, the J end by 1 base, with 9 bases between. The germline gives CDR1 SGDLS, CDR2 YYNGEE.

The table lists this clonotype with a few counts. V usage is TRBV10-3 and J usage is TRBJ2-3; 10 bases line up with TRBD1. The CDR3 has 13 residues. J was trimmed by 11 bases and V by 2 bases; bases with no gene match: 4. Germline-derived CDR1 and CDR2 are ENHRY and SYGVKD. CDR3 nucleotide sequence: TGTGCCATCAGTGAGAATCGGGACAGGGGGCAGTATTTT. As protein: CAISENRDRGQYF.

In its sample, this clonotype was seen many times. V gene TRBV12-3 or TRBV12-4 combines with J gene TRBJ1-5, with D unresolved. V was clipped by 4 bases and J by 0 bases, with 10 bases between them. This CDR3 comprises 15 residues. CDR3 amino acids: CASSSHRSSNQPQHF. CDR3 in DNA: TGTGCCAGCAGTTCACACCGGAGTAGCAATCAGCCCCAGCATTTT.

This clonotype was picked up a small number of times. V and J are TRBV20-1 and TRBJ2-2, with D uncertain. CDR1 is DFQATT, CDR2 SNEGSKA, per germline (reference sequence). The CDR3 contains 13 residues. V lost 5 bases and J 3 bases, leaving 10 bases between the germline ends. CDR3 protein: CSAPKAHTGELFF. The CDR3 DNA reads as TGCAGTGCTCCCAAGGCTCACACCGGGGAGCTGTTTTTT.

The chain is built from TRBV2 and TRBJ2-7; D might be TRBD1 (6 bases). Germline-derived CDR1 and CDR2 are SNHLY and FYNNEI. The CDR3 is made up of 15 amino acids. Trimming left V 6 bases short and J 2 bases short, with 17 bases between. CDR3 residues: CASRPEEGTTYEQYF. CDR3 nucleotides: TGTGCCAGCAGACCAGAAGAGGGGACAACCTACGAGCAGTACTTC.

This clonotype was detected only a few times. The chain links TRBV29-1 to TRBJ2-1, with 9 bases identical to TRBD1. Germline lookup yields CDR1 SQVTM and CDR2 ANQGSEA. V lost 5 bases and J lost 7; bases outside the gene matches: 9. CDR3 size: 14 residues. CDR3 sequence: CSVHSGDRANEQFF. The CDR3 coding sequence is TGCAGCGTTCACTCGGGGGACAGGGCAAATGAGCAGTTCTTC.

The V and J genes are TRBV4-3 and TRBJ2-3; 7 nucleotides agree with TRBD2. Germline CDR1 LGHNA, CDR2 YSLEER. CDR3 length equals 16 residues. J gave up 0 bases and V 4 bases, and 7 bases lay outside the gene matches. CDR3 sequence: CASSPGGGTSTDTQYF. Written as DNA, the CDR3 is TGCGCCAGCAGCCCCGGCGGGGGAACTAGCACAGATACGCAGTATTTT.

The sample holds a few counts of this clonotype. The chain has TRBV4-2 and TRBJ2-2; no firm D call. V was shortened by 3 bases and J by 11 bases, with 13 bases between the two germline ends. Germline V CDR1 and CDR2: LGHNA, YNFKEQ. The CDR3 contains 13 residues. The CDR3 DNA reads TGTGCCAGCAGCCACGTCTTCACCGCAGAGCTGTTTTTT. Residues: CASSHVFTAELFF.

This clonotype occurred once. This chain connects TRBV7-9 to TRBJ2-7; maybe TRBD2 (7 bases). The germline CDR1 and CDR2 sequences are SEHNR and FQNEAQ (reference sequence). CDR3 length equals 17 residues. V dropped 5 bases and J dropped 0 bases, with 20 bases sitting between them. As DNA, the CDR3 is TGTGCCAGCAGCCGTTTTCTGGGGGGGCCGAGCTCCTACGAGCAGTACTTC. Protein sequence: CASSRFLGGPSSYEQYF.

The chain joins TRBV5-8 to TRBJ2-2; tentative D call: TRBD2 (6 bases). Trimming removed 2 bases from V and 6 bases from J, with 8 bases in between. Germline V gene data show CDR1 as SGHTS and CDR2 as YDEGEE. CDR3 length: 13 amino acids. CDR3 nucleotide sequence: TGTGCCAGCAGCTTTCGACTAGCCGGGGAGCTGTTTTTT. Encoded protein: CASSFRLAGELFF.

This clonotype has more than one count but fewer than ten. V gene TRBV4-2 combines with J gene TRBJ2-1; TRBD1 matches 10 bases. CDR3 size: 15 residues. Germline CDR1 is LGHNA and CDR2 is YNFKEQ. V dropped 0 bases and J dropped 9; count of bases not matched to a gene: 5. As DNA, the CDR3 is TGTGCCAGCAGCCAAGATAGACAGGGGGCTGGTGAGCAGTTCTTC. This gives the protein CASSQDRQGAGEQFF.

Points on this clonotype: At one end the junction does not follow the germline gene, possibly because of a read error. This chain connects TRBV7-2 to TRBJ2-1; TRBD2 aligns across 7 bases. Germline V lookup: CDR1 SGHTA, CDR2 FQGNSA. The CDR3 has 17 residues. Written as DNA, the CDR3 is TGTGCCAGCACCTTAGCGGGTGGGCCCTTTAGGTACAATGAGCAGTTCTTC. Protein sequence: CASTLAGGPFRYNEQFF.

This chain connects TRBV6-5 to TRBJ2-5, with 10 bases identical to TRBD2. Germline V gives CDR1 MNHEY, CDR2 SVGAGI. The CDR3 runs to 16 residues. J lost 1 base, V lost 4 bases, and 6 bases had no gene match. CDR3 residues: CASSSGTSVLQETQYF. For the CDR3, the DNA is TGTGCCAGCAGTTCCGGGACTAGCGTCCTCCAAGAGACCCAGTACTTC.

This clonotype has just a few counts. The chain recombines TRBV11-2 with TRBJ2-5; TRBD2 agrees at 13 bases. CDR3 length: 18 amino acids. Germline-derived CDR1 and CDR2 are SGHAT and FQNNGV. V lost 0 bases and J lost 2; bases outside the gene matches: 6. The CDR3 reads CASSLDYKTSGGQETQYF. The CDR3 DNA is TGTGCCAGCAGCTTAGATTACAAGACTAGCGGGGGGCAAGAGACCCAGTACTTC.

The genes are TRBV28 and TRBJ1-2; D gene unclear. The V end lost 5 bases, the J end lost 5 bases, and 12 bases lay between the germline ends. Germline V gene lookup returns CDR1 MDHEN and CDR2 SYDVKM. The CDR3 is made up of 13 amino acids. CDR3 residues: CASSPDLLYGYTF. DNA for the CDR3: TGTGCCAGCAGTCCGGACTTATTATATGGCTACACCTTC.